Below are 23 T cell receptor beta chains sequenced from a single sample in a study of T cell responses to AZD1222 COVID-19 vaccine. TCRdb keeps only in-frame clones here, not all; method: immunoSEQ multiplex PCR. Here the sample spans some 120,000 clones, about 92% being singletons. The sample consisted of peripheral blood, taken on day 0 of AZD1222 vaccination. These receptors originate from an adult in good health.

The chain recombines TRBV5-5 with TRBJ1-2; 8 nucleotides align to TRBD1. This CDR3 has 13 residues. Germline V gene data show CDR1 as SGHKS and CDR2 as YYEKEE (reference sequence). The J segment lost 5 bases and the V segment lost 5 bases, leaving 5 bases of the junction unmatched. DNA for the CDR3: TGTGCCAGCAGTTCACAGGGGGAGTATGGCTACACCTTC. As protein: CASSSQGEYGYTF.

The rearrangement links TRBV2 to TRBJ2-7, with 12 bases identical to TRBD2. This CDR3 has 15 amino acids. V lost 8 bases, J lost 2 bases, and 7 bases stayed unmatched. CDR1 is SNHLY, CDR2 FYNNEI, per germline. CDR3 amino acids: CASLPRTSGAYEQYF. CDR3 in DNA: TGTGCCAGCCTACCAAGGACTAGCGGGGCCTACGAGCAGTACTTC.

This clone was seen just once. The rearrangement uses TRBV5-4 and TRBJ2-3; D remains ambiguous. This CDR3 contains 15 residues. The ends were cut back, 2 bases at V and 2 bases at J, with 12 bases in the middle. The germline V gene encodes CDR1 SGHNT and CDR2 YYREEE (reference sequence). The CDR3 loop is CASSLERKLTDTQYF. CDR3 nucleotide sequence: TGTGCCAGCAGCTTAGAACGGAAACTCACAGATACGCAGTATTTT.

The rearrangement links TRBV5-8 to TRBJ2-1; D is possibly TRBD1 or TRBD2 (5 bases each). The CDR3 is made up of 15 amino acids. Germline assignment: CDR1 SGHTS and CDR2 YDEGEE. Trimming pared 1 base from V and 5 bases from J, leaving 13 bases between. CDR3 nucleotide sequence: TGTGCCAGCAGCTTGATGGGGACCCCCAACAATGAGCAGTTCTTC. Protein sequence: CASSLMGTPNNEQFF. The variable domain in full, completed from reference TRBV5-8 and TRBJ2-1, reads EAGVTQSPTHLIKTRGQQATLRCSPISGHTSVYWYQQALGLGLQFLLWYDEGEERNRGNFPPRFSGRQFPNYSSELNVNALELEDSALYLCASSLMGTPNNEQFFGPGTRLTVL.

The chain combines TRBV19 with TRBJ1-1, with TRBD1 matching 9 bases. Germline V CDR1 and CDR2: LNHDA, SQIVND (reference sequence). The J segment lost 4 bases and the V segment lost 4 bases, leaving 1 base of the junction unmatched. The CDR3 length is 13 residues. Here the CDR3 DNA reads TGTGCCAGTAGTAGGGACAGGGCCACTGAAGCTTTCTTT. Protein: CASSRDRATEAFF. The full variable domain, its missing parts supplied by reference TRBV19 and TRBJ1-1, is DGGITQSPKYLFRKEGQNVTLSCEQNLNHDAMYWYRQDPGQGLRLIYYSQIVNDFQKGDIAEGYSVSREKKESFPLTVTSAQKNPTAFYLCASSRDRATEAFFGQGTRLTVV.

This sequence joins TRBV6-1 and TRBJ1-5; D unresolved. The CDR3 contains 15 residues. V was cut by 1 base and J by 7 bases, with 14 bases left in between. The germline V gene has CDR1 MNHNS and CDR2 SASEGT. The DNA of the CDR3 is TGTGCCAGCAGTGAAGGGGCAGGTCCCCAACAGCCCCAGCATTTT. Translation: CASSEGAGPQQPQHF.

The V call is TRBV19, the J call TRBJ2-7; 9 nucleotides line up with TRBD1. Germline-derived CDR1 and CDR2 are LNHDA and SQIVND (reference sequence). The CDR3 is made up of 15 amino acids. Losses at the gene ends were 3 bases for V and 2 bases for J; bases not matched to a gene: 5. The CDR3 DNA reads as TGTGCCAGTAGTATCCGGAGACAGGGGGCCTACGAGCAGTACTTC. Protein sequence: CASSIRRQGAYEQYF. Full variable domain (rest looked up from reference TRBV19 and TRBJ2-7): DGGITQSPKYLFRKEGQNVTLSCEQNLNHDAMYWYRQDPGQGLRLIYYSQIVNDFQKGDIAEGYSVSREKKESFPLTVTSAQKNPTAFYLCASSIRRQGAYEQYFGPGTRLTVT.

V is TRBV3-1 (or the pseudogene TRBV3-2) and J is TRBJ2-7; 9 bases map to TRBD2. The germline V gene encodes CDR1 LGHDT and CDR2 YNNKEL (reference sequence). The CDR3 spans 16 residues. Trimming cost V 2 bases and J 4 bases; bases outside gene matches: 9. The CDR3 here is CASSQQLTSGPYEQYF. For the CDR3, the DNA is TGTGCCAGCAGCCAACAACTTACTAGCGGGCCGTACGAGCAGTACTTC.

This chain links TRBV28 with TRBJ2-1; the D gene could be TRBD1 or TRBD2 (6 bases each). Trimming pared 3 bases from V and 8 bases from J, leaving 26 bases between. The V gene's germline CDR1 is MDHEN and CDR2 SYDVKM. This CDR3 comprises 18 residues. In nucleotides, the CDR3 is TGTGCCAGCAGTTTTGTGGAGGGTGAACAGGGAGGAGGCGATGAGCAGTTCTTC. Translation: CASSFVEGEQGGGDEQFF.

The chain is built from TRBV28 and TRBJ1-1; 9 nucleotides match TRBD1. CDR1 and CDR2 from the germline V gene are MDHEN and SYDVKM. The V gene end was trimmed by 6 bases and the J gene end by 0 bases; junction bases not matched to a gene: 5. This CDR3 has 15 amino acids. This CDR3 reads CASRGTGKMNTEAFF. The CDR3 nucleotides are TGTGCCAGCAGGGGGACAGGGAAAATGAACACTGAAGCTTTCTTT.

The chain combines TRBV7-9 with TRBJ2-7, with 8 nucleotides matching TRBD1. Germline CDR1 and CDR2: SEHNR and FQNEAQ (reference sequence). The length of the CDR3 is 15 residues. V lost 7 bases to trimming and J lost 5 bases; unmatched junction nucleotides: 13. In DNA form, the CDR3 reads TGTGCCAGCAACCAACTGGACAGGGAAGCAAACGAGCAGTACTTC. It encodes CASNQLDREANEQYF. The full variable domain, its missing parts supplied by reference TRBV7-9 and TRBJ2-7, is DTGVSQNPRHKITKRGQNVTFRCDPISEHNRLYWYRQTLGQGPEFLTYFQNEAQLEKSRLLSDRFSAERPKGSFSTLEIQRTEQGDSAMYLCASNQLDREANEQYFGPGTRLTVT.

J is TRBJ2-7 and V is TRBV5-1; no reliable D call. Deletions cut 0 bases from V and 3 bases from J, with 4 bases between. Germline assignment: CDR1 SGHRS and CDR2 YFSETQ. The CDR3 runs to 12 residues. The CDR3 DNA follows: TGCGCCAGCAGCTTGGGCCACTACGAGCAGTACTTC. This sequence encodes CASSLGHYEQYF.

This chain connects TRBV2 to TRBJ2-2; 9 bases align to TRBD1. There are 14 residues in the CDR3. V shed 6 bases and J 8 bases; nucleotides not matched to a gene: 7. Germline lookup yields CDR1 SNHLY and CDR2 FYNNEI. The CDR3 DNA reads TGTGCCAGCAGCCAGACAGGGGGTATAGGGGAGCTGTTTTTT. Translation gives CASSQTGGIGELFF.

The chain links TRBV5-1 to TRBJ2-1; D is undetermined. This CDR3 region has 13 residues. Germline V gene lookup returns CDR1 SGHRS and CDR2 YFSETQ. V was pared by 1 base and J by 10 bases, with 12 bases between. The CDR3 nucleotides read TGCGCCAGCAGCTTGTACGAGAGTAGGGAGCAGTTCTTC. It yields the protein CASSLYESREQFF.

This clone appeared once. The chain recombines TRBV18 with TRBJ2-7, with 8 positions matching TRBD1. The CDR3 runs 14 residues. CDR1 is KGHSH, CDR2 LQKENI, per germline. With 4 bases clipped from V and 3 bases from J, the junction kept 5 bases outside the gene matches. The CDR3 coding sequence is TGTGCCAGCTCACAGGAGACAGGGGTCTACGAGCAGTACTTC. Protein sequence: CASSQETGVYEQYF. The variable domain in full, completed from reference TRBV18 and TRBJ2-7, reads NAGVMQNPRHLVRRRGQEARLRCSPMKGHSHVYWYRQLPEEGLKFMVYLQKENIIDESGMPKERFSAEFPKEGPSILRIQQVVRGDSAAYFCASSQETGVYEQYFGPGTRLTVT.

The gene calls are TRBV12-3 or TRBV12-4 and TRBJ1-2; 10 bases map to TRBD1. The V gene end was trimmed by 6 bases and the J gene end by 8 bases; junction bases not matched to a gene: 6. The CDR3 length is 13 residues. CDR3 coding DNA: TGTGCCAGCAGCCGGGACAGGGGCGGGGGCTACACCTTC. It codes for CASSRDRGGGYTF.

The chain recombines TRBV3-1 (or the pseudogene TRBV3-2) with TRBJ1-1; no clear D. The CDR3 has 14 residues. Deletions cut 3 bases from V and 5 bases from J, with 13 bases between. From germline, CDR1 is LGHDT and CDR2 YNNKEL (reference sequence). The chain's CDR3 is CASSHPGVATEAFF. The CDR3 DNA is TGTGCCAGCAGCCATCCCGGGGTCGCAACTGAAGCTTTCTTT.

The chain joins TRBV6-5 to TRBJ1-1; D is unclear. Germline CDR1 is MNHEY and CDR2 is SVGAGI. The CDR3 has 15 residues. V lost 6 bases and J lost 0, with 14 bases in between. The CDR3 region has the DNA TGTGCCAGCAGCGTCGACATTCCCATGAACACTGAAGCTTTCTTT. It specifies CASSVDIPMNTEAFF.

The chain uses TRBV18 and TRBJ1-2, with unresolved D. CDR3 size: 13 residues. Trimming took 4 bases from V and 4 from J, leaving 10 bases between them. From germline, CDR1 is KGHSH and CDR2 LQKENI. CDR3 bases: TGTGCCAGCTCACTTACCGATTCCTATGGCTACACCTTC. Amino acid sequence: CASSLTDSYGYTF.

The CDR3: CASRGQENIQYF. As DNA, the CDR3 is TGTGCCAGCAGGGGACAGGAAAACATTCAGTACTTC. V and J are TRBV2 and TRBJ2-4; 8 bases agree with TRBD1. The CDR3 is 12 residues long. The V gene's germline CDR1 is SNHLY and CDR2 FYNNEI. Trimming cost V 6 bases and J 5 bases; bases outside gene matches: 0.

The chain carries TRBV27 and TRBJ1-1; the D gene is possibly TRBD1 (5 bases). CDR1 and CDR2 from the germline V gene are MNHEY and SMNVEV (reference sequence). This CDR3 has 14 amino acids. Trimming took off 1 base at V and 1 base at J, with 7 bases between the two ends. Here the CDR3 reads CASSLWGRNTEAFF. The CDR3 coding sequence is TGTGCCAGCAGTTTATGGGGACGGAACACTGAAGCTTTCTTT.

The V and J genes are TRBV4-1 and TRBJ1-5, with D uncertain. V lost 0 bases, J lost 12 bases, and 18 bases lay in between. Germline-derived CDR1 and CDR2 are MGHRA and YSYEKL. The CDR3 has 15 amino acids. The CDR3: CASSQERGVRVFQHF. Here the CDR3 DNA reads TGCGCCAGCAGCCAAGAACGCGGAGTTCGGGTTTTCCAGCATTTT.

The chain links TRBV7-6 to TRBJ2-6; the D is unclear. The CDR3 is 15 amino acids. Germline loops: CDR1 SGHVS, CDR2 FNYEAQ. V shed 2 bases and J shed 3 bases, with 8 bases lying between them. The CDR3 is CASSLTPYGANVLTF. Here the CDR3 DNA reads TGTGCCAGCAGCTTAACCCCTTATGGGGCCAACGTCCTGACTTTC. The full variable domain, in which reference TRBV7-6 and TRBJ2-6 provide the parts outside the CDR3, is GAGVSQSPRYKVTKRGQDVALRCDPISGHVSLYWYRQALGQGPEFLTYFNYEAQQDKSGLPNDRFSAERPEGSISTLTIQRTEQRDSAMYRCASSLTPYGANVLTFGAGSRLTVL.